Sequencing of this T cell receptor (beta chain) was carried out in a study of T-cell reconstitution after alpha-beta-depleted transplantation in children. This clonotype was seen only a few times. Its antigen remains unidentified. The authors prepared the TCRbeta library with unique molecular identifiers. In TCRdb, the PCR reads were re-called with MiXCR into one record per CDR3 protein. The sample yields about 77,000 distinct CDR3 sequences, about a sixth seen once. Study-level points and caveats: Roughly two months post-transplant, alpha-beta T cells reportedly originated from several hundred graft clones that had expanded. A year post-transplant, T-cell counts and diversity derived mostly from newly produced T cells.

The clonotype comes from a male patient between 2 and 10 years old who had a stem cell transplant for acute lymphoblastic leukemia, so the T cells may come from the graft donor. The material was PBMCs, mostly from graft donor cells, obtained 360 days after TCRalphabeta/CD19-depleted stem cell transplant.

The CDR3 protein is CATSRGQGYYEQYF. In nucleotides, the CDR3 is TGTGCCACCAGCAGAGGGCAGGGGTACTACGAGCAGTACTTC. The chain couples TRBV15 to TRBJ2-7, with a possible D match to TRBD1 (6 bases). The CDR3 totals 14 residues. Trimming cost V 1 base and J 3 bases, with 10 bases left between them. Germline CDR1 LNHNV, CDR2 YYDKDF (reference sequence).